This record looks at one T cell receptor (beta chain) sequence and its context. A single base separates this from a much larger clone, so it may be a read error. This entry comes from a study of T cells in Graves' hyperthyroidism and ophthalmopathy. Together with thyroid ultrasound, orbital computed tomography, serum thyroxine and TRAb, clinical symptoms were used for diagnoses. This CDR3 is built from 14 residues. V was clipped by 4 bases and J by 8 bases; unmatched bases: 8. Germline CDR1 reads LNHDA; CDR2 reads SQIVND (reference sequence). Regions amplified from RNA transcripts were the TCR beta CDR3 regions. The TCR CDR3 was amplified in a first-round RT-PCR using the HTBI primer set. TCRdb ran MiXCR on the multiplex PCR reads and lists one entry per CDR3 protein. The data contain a few hundred thousand distinct CDR3 sequences, around 16% of them singletons.

The origin of this receptor is a woman aged 18-29 years with Graves' hyperthyroidism that later progressed to Graves' ophthalmopathy. The chain links TRBV19 to TRBJ2-1, with TRBD1 matching over 7 bases. The sample was blood. Here the CDR3 reads CASSRGQTGDEQFF. DNA for the CDR3: TGTGCCAGTAGTAGGGGGCAAACAGGGGATGAGCAGTTCTTC. The entire variable domain, with the rest obtained from reference TRBV19 and TRBJ2-1, is as follows: DGGITQSPKYLFRKEGQNVTLSCEQNLNHDAMYWYRQDPGQGLRLIYYSQIVNDFQKGDIAEGYSVSREKKESFPLTVTSAQKNPTAFYLCASSRGQTGDEQFFGPGTRLTVL.